This T cell receptor beta chain stems from a study of human T cells and chemical hapten exposure. Study details: A 2 cm by 2 cm inner upper arm patch received 2% DPC for sensitization. Study outcomes and limitations: No change in TCRs above 1 in 1000 frequency was produced by DPC sensitization.

This clonotype appeared a few times. The target antigen is unknown. The library attached unique molecular identifiers to individual cDNA molecules. MiXCR, applied by TCRdb to the RACE reads, yields one record per CDR3 protein. The table records about 190,000 distinct CDR3 sequences, about 25% of them present only once. This CDR3 is built from 16 residues. The germline gives CDR1 SGHRS, CDR2 YFSETQ. V lost 4 bases and J 0 bases, leaving 14 bases between the germline ends. Time point meaning: patch test 3, about 24 weeks after DPC sensitization. Sample treatment: therapeutic diphenylcyclopropenone sensitization with weekly scalp DPC.

The gene calls are TRBV5-1 and TRBJ2-4, with D possibly matching TRBD2 (5 bases). Sample: whole blood, taken in connection with sensitization to the hapten diphenylcyclopropenone (DPC). The sequence was obtained from a woman aged 35 to 49 with alopecia areata. Some clones in this sample may be carry-over from other donors' samples. The CDR3 coding sequence is TGCGCCAGCAGCGAAGGACTGTCTTTAGCCAAAAACATTCAGTACTTC. As protein: CASSEGLSLAKNIQYF. The full variable domain, with the rest looked up from reference TRBV5-1 and TRBJ2-4, is KAGVTQTPRYLIKTRGQQVTLSCSPISGHRSVSWYQQTPGQGLQFLFEYFSETQRNKGNFPGRFSGRQFSNSRSEMNVSTLELGDSALYLCASSEGLSLAKNIQYFGAGTRLSVL.